The next 26 T cell receptor beta chains were all read from a single sample in a study of cytomegalovirus exposure and HLA in healthy donors. Primers for the PCR totalled 60 Vbeta and 13 Jbeta. The repertoire was sequenced with immunoSEQ multiplex PCR; TCRdb's copy has only in-frame clones and lacks some. The sample consists of fewer than 200,000 clones, approximately 80% of them appearing once. Sequenced input: PBMCs. These TCRs come from a young man in good health and CMV-seronegative.

This clone was observed a few times. The V call is TRBV6-5, the J call TRBJ2-5; possible D gene TRBD1, 6 bases. The V end was cut by 2 bases, the J end by 2 bases, with 9 bases between. This CDR3 spans 14 amino acids. Germline-derived CDR1 and CDR2 are MNHEY and SVGAGI. The DNA for the CDR3 is TGTGCCAGCAGTTACACAGGGTCACAAGAGACCCAGTACTTC. It codes for CASSYTGSQETQYF.

This clone was recorded a few times. The sample contains more than one DNA sequence encoding this CDR3. The rearrangement uses TRBV5-1 and TRBJ2-5, with TRBD2 identical over 7 bases. The CDR3 runs 13 residues. CDR1 SGHRS and CDR2 YFSETQ come from the germline V gene. V dropped 7 bases and J dropped 2; count of bases not matched to a gene: 5. CDR3 residues: CASSAGVQETQYF. The DNA for the CDR3 is TGCGCCAGCTCGGCGGGGGTACAAGAGACCCAGTACTTC.

The chain employs TRBV29-1 and TRBJ2-1; TRBD1 agrees at 7 bases. Germline assignment: CDR1 SQVTM and CDR2 ANQGSEA. The J segment lost 5 bases and the V segment lost 8 bases, leaving 9 bases of the junction unmatched. There are 13 residues in the CDR3. Written as DNA, the CDR3 is TGCAGCACACAAAACAGGGGAAACAATGAGCAGTTCTTC. This encodes CSTQNRGNNEQFF.

This chain joins TRBV4-2 and TRBJ1-5; 8 nucleotides agree with TRBD1. V lost 1 base and J lost 0; bases outside the gene matches: 20. The CDR3 spans 22 residues. The germline CDR1 and CDR2 sequences are LGHNA and YNFKEQ. CDR3 loop: CASSQGADRGYNPLYSNQPQHF. In DNA form, the CDR3 reads TGTGCCAGCAGCCAAGGTGCCGACAGGGGCTATAATCCCCTATATAGCAATCAGCCCCAGCATTTT.

The chain uses TRBV2 and TRBJ1-6; 7 nucleotides agree with TRBD1. The junction had 5 bases not matched to a gene; V was cut back by 7 bases and J by 5 bases. The CDR3 sequence is 14 residues long. Germline values: CDR1 SNHLY, CDR2 FYNNEI. CDR3 nucleotides: TGTGCCAGCACCCCGGGACAGAATAATTCACCCCTCCACTTT. It yields the protein CASTPGQNNSPLHF. The full variable domain, rest sourced from reference TRBV2 and TRBJ1-6, is EPEVTQTPSHQVTQMGQEVILRCVPISNHLYFYWYRQILGQKVEFLVSFYNNEISEKSEIFDDQFSVERPDGSNFTLKIRSTKLEDSAMYFCASTPGQNNSPLHFGNGTRLTVT.

Comments on this clone: This specimen includes other DNA sequences encoding the same CDR3. Written as DNA, the CDR3 is TGCGCCAGCAGCTTGGGACAGGGGGCAACTAATGAAAAACTGTTTTTT. Translated: CASSLGQGATNEKLFF. The V call is TRBV5-1, the J call TRBJ1-4, with 9 bases identical to TRBD1. The CDR3 sequence is 16 residues long. Trimming at V came to 0 bases and at J to 0 bases, leaving 0 bases not matched to a gene. Per the germline V gene, CDR1 is SGHRS and CDR2 is YFSETQ.

The rearrangement uses TRBV28 and TRBJ1-1, with D possibly TRBD1 on 5 matching bases. V was trimmed by 6 bases and J by 7 bases, leaving 18 bases between them. This CDR3 has 14 residues. In germline, CDR1 is MDHEN, CDR2 SYDVKM. The DNA of the CDR3 is TGTGCCAGCAGGGAAATGGGGGGAATTCTTGAAGCTTTCTTT. Protein product: CASREMGGILEAFF.

The table lists this clone with a count of one. This chain connects TRBV20-1 to TRBJ2-1, with D perhaps TRBD2 (5 bases). CDR3 size: 11 residues. The ends were cut back, 3 bases at V and 7 bases at J, with 7 bases in the middle. The V gene's germline CDR1 is DFQATT and CDR2 SNEGSKA (reference sequence). The CDR3 DNA follows: TGCAGTGCTAGCGGGGAAAATGAGCAGTTCTTC. It specifies CSASGENEQFF.

The rearrangement uses TRBV6-5 and TRBJ2-1, with TRBD1 matching over 8 bases. Germline CDR1 MNHEY, CDR2 SVGAGI. The CDR3 has 13 residues. The V segment lost 7 bases and the J segment 8 bases; nucleotides outside the gene matches: 7. The CDR3 loop is CASIRTGFDEQFF. CDR3 in DNA: TGTGCCAGCATCAGGACAGGGTTCGATGAGCAGTTCTTC.

The V call is TRBV6-1, the J call TRBJ2-7; 7 nucleotides align to TRBD1. Germline loops: CDR1 MNHNS, CDR2 SASEGT. The CDR3 is made up of 15 amino acids. Germline trimming cut 6 bases from V and 6 bases from J; bases unmatched to any gene: 14. Here the CDR3 reads CASRAPGQSLGEQYF. CDR3 sequence (DNA): TGTGCCAGCAGGGCCCCGGGACAGTCCCTCGGCGAGCAGTACTTC.

This chain connects TRBV15 to TRBJ2-1; TRBD2 matches at 10 bases. Per the germline V gene, CDR1 is LNHNV and CDR2 is YYDKDF (reference sequence). After removal of 0 bases from V and 2 bases from J, the junction contained 7 bases not matched to a gene. The CDR3 runs 18 residues. Written as DNA, the CDR3 is TGTGCCACCAGCAGAGATCGGAGCGGGGGGGCAGCCTACAATGAGCAGTTCTTC. This gives the protein CATSRDRSGGAAYNEQFF.

The chain has TRBV10-1 and TRBJ2-2; D might be TRBD2 (5 bases). CDR1 is WNHNN and CDR2 is SYGVQD in the germline V gene (reference sequence). The CDR3 is made up of 13 amino acids. Trimming shortened V by 6 bases and J by 5 bases, and 10 bases separated the two germline ends. CDR3 in amino acids: CASSGEATGELFF. CDR3 sequence (DNA): TGCGCCAGCAGCGGGGAAGCTACCGGGGAGCTGTTTTTT.

The CDR3 region has the DNA TGTGCCAGTAGTAGGACAGGGGGCGCGGGCTACGAGCAGTACTTC. Protein product: CASSRTGGAGYEQYF. The chain couples TRBV19 to TRBJ2-7; 11 bases line up with TRBD1. This CDR3 region has 15 residues. V trimming: 4 bases; J trimming: 3 bases; junction bases outside the gene matches: 5. Germline lookup yields CDR1 LNHDA and CDR2 SQIVND (reference sequence).

The chain employs TRBV2 and TRBJ2-1; 11 nucleotides line up with TRBD2. The CDR3 totals 14 residues. CDR1 and CDR2 (germline): SNHLY, FYNNEI. Unmatched junction bases numbered 3, after V lost 6 bases and J lost 5 bases. The chain's CDR3 is CASRLAGGHNEQFF. Written as DNA, the CDR3 is TGTGCCAGCAGGCTAGCGGGGGGACACAATGAGCAGTTCTTC.

As DNA, the CDR3 is TGTGCCACACAGGGTAACTATGGCTACACCTTC. Translated: CATQGNYGYTF. The rearrangement joins TRBV2 to TRBJ1-2; D possibly corresponds to TRBD1 (6 bases). Germline assignment: CDR1 SNHLY and CDR2 FYNNEI. Trimming removed 10 bases from V and 1 base from J, with 7 bases in between. This CDR3 has 11 residues.

The chain has TRBV7-3 and TRBJ2-5, with 8 positions matching TRBD2. The CDR3 runs 16 residues. V lost 2 bases, J lost 2 bases, and 7 bases stayed unmatched. Per the germline V gene, CDR1 is SGHTA and CDR2 is FQGTGA. The CDR3 nucleotides are TGTGCCAGCAGCTTATCCCCTAGCGGGTCACAAGAGACCCAGTACTTC. It encodes CASSLSPSGSQETQYF.

This clone was found a few times. The chain couples TRBV5-4 to TRBJ2-5, with a weak D call TRBD1 (5 bases). This CDR3 spans 14 amino acids. V was trimmed by 0 bases and J by 3 bases, leaving 9 bases between them. Germline V CDR1 and CDR2: SGHNT, YYREEE (reference sequence). This CDR3 reads CASSLVDTKETQYF. CDR3 coding DNA: TGTGCCAGCAGCTTGGTGGACACAAAAGAGACCCAGTACTTC.

This clone was seen a few times. The chain combines TRBV7-2 with TRBJ1-2; TRBD1 is a possible D gene (6 bases). Trimming cost V 5 bases and J 2 bases, with 15 bases left between them. Germline assignment: CDR1 SGHTA and CDR2 FQGNSA. The CDR3 consists of 15 residues. CDR3 residues: CASSTIGGVNYGYTF. DNA of the CDR3: TGTGCCAGCAGCACCATAGGGGGGGTGAACTATGGCTACACCTTC.

The V call is TRBV5-4, the J call TRBJ2-5; 7 nucleotides match TRBD1. The tail of the sequence fits TRBJ2-7 better, so the J call may be wrong. This CDR3 is built from 15 residues. The V gene's germline CDR1 is SGHNT and CDR2 YYREEE (reference sequence). The CDR3: CASSLGQGFLGEQYF. The CDR3 DNA reads as TGTGCCAGCAGCTTGGGACAGGGCTTCTTAGGCGAGCAGTACTTC.

This chain uses TRBV5-5 with TRBJ1-1, with a weak D call TRBD1 (6 bases). The CDR3 runs 12 residues. The V end was cut by 4 bases, the J end by 10 bases, with 14 bases between. Germline CDR1 SGHKS, CDR2 YYEKEE (reference sequence). In DNA form, the CDR3 reads TGTGCCAGCAGCCAAACAGGGCTTGGAGCTTTCTTT. Translated: CASSQTGLGAFF.

V gene TRBV19 combines with J gene TRBJ2-7, with TRBD1 matching over 9 bases. From germline, CDR1 is LNHDA and CDR2 SQIVND (reference sequence). Losses at the gene ends were 7 bases for V and 3 bases for J; bases not matched to a gene: 7. The CDR3 is 14 residues long. CDR3 nucleotides: TGTGCCAGTACCCGACGGGACAGGGACTACGAGCAGTACTTC. As protein: CASTRRDRDYEQYF.

The chain carries TRBV4-1 and TRBJ2-1; 7 nucleotides line up with TRBD1. Germline CDR1 MGHRA, CDR2 YSYEKL. There are 16 residues in the CDR3. Trimming cost V 0 bases and J 5 bases; bases outside gene matches: 7. The CDR3 loop is CASSQDQNRGNNEQFF. CDR3 nucleotide sequence: TGCGCCAGCAGCCAAGATCAGAACAGGGGAAACAATGAGCAGTTCTTC.

The chain recombines TRBV7-2 with TRBJ2-1, with TRBD2 matching over 16 bases. Per the germline V gene, CDR1 is SGHTA and CDR2 is FQGNSA. Trimming removed 6 bases from V and 12 bases from J; junction bases left unmatched: 5. This CDR3 spans 14 amino acids. The CDR3 nucleotides are TGTGCCAGCAGGACTGGGACTAGCGGGGGGGTGCAGTTCTTC. Amino acids: CASRTGTSGGVQFF.

The chain carries TRBV7-9 and TRBJ2-7; D might be TRBD1 (6 bases). The germline V and J ends were trimmed by 5 bases and 2 bases, with 13 bases remaining between them. The CDR3 runs to 14 residues. From germline, CDR1 is SEHNR and CDR2 FQNEAQ (reference sequence). CDR3 residues: CASSRLDSAYEQYF. DNA for the CDR3: TGTGCCAGCAGCCGATTGGACAGCGCCTACGAGCAGTACTTC.

This sequence joins TRBV19 and TRBJ1-3; D not resolved. V lost 1 base and J 0 bases, leaving 10 bases between the germline ends. The germline V gene encodes CDR1 LNHDA and CDR2 SQIVND (reference sequence). This CDR3 has 16 amino acids. The CDR3 spells CASSIGGGDSGNTIYF. CDR3 coding DNA: TGTGCCAGTAGTATAGGTGGCGGCGACTCTGGAAACACCATATATTTT.

The V call is TRBV7-8, the J call TRBJ2-5; the match to TRBD1 covers 8 bases. Germline V gene sequence: CDR1 SGHVS, CDR2 FQNEAQ. This CDR3 region has 16 residues. V lost 5 bases to trimming and J lost 0 bases; unmatched junction nucleotides: 8. The CDR3 nucleotides are TGTGCCAGCAGCGCTTGGACAGGGAATAACCAAGAGACCCAGTACTTC. Its protein product is CASSAWTGNNQETQYF.